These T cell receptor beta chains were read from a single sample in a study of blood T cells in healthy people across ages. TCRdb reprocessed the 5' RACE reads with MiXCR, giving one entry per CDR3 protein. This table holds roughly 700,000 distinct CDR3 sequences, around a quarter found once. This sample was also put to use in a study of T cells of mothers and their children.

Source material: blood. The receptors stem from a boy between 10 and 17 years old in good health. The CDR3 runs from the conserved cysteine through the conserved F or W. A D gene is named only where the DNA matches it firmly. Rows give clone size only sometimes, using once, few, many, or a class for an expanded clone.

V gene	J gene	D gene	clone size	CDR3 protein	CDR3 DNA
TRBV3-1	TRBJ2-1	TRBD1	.	CASSPRTGKTYNEQFF	TGTGCCAGCAGCCCCAGGACAGGGAAAACCTACAATGAGCAGTTCTTC
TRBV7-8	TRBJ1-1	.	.	CASSLRARPGNTEAFF	TGTGCCAGCAGCTTACGGGCTCGTCCTGGGAACACTGAAGCTTTCTTT
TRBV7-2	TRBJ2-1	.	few	CASSLFSQGYNEQFF	TGTGCCAGCAGCTTATTCTCACAGGGCTACAATGAGCAGTTCTTC
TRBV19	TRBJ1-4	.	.	CASSPSSEKLFF	TGTGCCAGTAGTCCCTCAAGTGAAAAACTGTTTTTT
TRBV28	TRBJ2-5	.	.	CAEGQQETQYF	TGTGCCGAAGGGCAGCAAGAGACCCAGTACTTC
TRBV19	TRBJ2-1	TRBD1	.	CASSIQGAIYNEQFF	TGTGCCAGTAGTATCCAGGGGGCGATCTACAATGAGCAGTTCTTC
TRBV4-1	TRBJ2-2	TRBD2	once	CASSQGRLAGGGTGELFF	TGCGCCAGCAGCCAAGGACGACTAGCGGGAGGGGGGACCGGGGAGCTGTTTTTT
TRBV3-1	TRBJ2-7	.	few	CASSRDAAYEQYF	TGTGCCAGCAGTCGGGACGCCGCCTACGAGCAGTACTTC
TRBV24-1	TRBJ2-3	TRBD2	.	CATSDFKRGSTDTQYF	TGTGCCACCAGTGATTTTAAGCGGGGGAGCACAGATACGCAGTATTTT
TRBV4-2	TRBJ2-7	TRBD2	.	CASSKTGGGAYEQYF	TGTGCCAGCAGCAAGACGGGAGGAGGTGCCTACGAGCAGTACTTC
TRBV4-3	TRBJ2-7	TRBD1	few	CASSQDHGQVYEQYF	TGCGCCAGCAGCCAAGACCATGGACAGGTCTACGAGCAGTACTTC
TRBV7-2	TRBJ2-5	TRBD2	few	CASSQGLAGGYETQYF	TGTGCCAGCAGCCAGGGACTAGCGGGGGGATATGAGACCCAGTACTTC
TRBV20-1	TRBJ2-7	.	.	CSARDPRGRGSYEQYF	TGCAGTGCTAGAGATCCCCGGGGGCGAGGGTCGTACGAGCAGTACTTC
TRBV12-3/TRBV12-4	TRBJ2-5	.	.	CASTTGEAETQYF	TGTGCCAGCACCACGGGGGAGGCGGAGACCCAGTACTTC
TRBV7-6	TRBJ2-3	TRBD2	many	CASSPKSGRSTDTQYF	TGTGCCAGCAGCCCAAAAAGCGGGAGGAGCACAGATACGCAGTATTTT
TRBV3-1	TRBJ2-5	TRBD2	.	CASSQDNTAGGETQYF	TGTGCCAGCAGCCAAGATAATACAGCGGGAGGGGAGACCCAGTACTTC
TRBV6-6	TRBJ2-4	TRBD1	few	CASRGTDLAKNIQYF	TGTGCCAGCAGGGGGACAGATCTAGCCAAAAACATTCAGTACTTC
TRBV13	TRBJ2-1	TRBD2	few	CASSLVTGTIYNEQFF	TGTGCCAGCAGCTTGGTCACCGGGACTATATACAATGAGCAGTTCTTC
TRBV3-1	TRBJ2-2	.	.	CASGPIWGPNTGELFF	TGTGCCAGCGGCCCCATTTGGGGTCCGAACACCGGGGAGCTGTTTTTT
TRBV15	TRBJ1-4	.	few	CATSRGSDSEKLFF	TGTGCCACCAGCAGAGGCTCGGACAGTGAAAAACTGTTTTTT
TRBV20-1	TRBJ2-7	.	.	CSPADNSYEQYF	TGCAGTCCCGCGGACAACTCCTACGAGCAGTACTTC
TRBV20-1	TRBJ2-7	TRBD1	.	CSAERGTGKGYEQYF	TGCAGTGCCGAACGCGGGACAGGGAAGGGCTACGAGCAGTACTTC
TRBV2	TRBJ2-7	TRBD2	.	CASSPPGTSSYEQYF	TGTGCCAGCAGTCCACCCGGGACTAGCTCCTACGAGCAGTACTTC
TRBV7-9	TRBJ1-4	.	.	CASSLSRGYEKLFF	TGTGCCAGCAGCTTATCAAGGGGCTATGAAAAACTGTTTTTT
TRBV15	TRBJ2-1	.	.	CATSRENLGDNEQFF	TGTGCCACCAGCAGAGAAAACCTAGGGGACAATGAGCAGTTCTTC
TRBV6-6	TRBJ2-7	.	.	CASSYAQQGFEQYF	TGTGCCAGCAGTTACGCCCAACAGGGTTTCGAGCAGTACTTC
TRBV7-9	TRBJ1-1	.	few	CASSLAWAGLSGTEAFF	TGTGCCAGCAGCTTAGCGTGGGCGGGTTTGAGTGGCACTGAAGCTTTCTTT
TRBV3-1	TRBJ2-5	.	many	CASSQVAETQYF	TGTGCCAGCAGCCAAGTCGCAGAGACCCAGTACTTC
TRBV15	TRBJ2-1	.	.	CATSRDARDEQFF	TGTGCCACCAGCAGAGATGCCCGAGATGAGCAGTTCTTC
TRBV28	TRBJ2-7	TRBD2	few	CASSLFGSGVGYEQYF	TGTGCCAGCAGTTTATTTGGTAGCGGGGTAGGGTACGAGCAGTACTTC
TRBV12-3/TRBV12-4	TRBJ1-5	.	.	CASRGEVSNQPQHF	TGTGCCAGCAGGGGGGAAGTTAGCAATCAGCCCCAGCATTTT
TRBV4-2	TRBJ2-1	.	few	CASSLGLLLYNEQFF	TGTGCCAGCAGCCTTGGACTTCTTCTCTACAATGAGCAGTTCTTC
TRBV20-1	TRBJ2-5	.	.	CSAPNLARTQYF	TGCAGTGCCCCGAACCTCGCTCGGACCCAGTACTTC
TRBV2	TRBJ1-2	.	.	CASSDEDGYGYTF	TGTGCCAGCAGCGATGAGGACGGCTATGGCTACACCTTC
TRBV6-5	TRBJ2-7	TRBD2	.	CASSTSGGAANYEQYF	TGTGCCAGCAGTACTAGCGGGGGGGCCGCTAACTACGAGCAGTACTTC
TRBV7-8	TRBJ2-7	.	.	CASSPPTGYSYEQYF	TGTGCCAGCAGCCCTCCGACAGGTTACTCCTACGAGCAGTACTTC
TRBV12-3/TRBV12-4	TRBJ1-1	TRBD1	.	CASSFRGKTEAFF	TGTGCCAGCAGTTTCAGGGGGAAGACTGAAGCTTTCTTT
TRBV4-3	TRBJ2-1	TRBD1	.	CASSQDRQGAFNEQFF	TGCGCCAGCAGCCAAGATCGACAGGGGGCGTTCAATGAGCAGTTCTTC
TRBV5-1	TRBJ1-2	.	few	CASSLLGNYGYTF	TGTGCCAGCAGCCTACTGGGGAACTATGGCTACACCTTC
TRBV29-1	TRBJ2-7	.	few	CSVEDLSEQYF	TGCAGCGTTGAAGATCTCTCCGAGCAGTACTTC